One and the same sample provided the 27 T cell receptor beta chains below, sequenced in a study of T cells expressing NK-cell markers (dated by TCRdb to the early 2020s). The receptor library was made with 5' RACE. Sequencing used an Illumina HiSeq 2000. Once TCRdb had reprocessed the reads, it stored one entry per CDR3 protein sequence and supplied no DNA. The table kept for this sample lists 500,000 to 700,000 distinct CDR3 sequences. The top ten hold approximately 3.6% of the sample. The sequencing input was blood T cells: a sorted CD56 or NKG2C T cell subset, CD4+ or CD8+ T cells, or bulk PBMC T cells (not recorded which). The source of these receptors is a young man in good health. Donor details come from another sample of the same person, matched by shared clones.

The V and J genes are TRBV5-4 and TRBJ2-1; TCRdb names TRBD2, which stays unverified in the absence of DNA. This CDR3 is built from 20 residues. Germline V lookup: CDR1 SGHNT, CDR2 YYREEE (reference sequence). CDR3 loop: CASSLSGGLAGGPSYNEQFF.

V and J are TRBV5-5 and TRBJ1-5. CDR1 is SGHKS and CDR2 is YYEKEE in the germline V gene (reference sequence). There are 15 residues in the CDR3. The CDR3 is CASSLYRVYSQPQHF. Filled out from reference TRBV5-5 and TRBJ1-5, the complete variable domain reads DAGVTQSPTHLIKTRGQQVTLRCSPISGHKSVSWYQQVLGQGPQFIFQYYEKEERGRGNFPDRFSARQFPNYSSELNVNALLLGDSALYLCASSLYRVYSQPQHFGDGTRLSIL.

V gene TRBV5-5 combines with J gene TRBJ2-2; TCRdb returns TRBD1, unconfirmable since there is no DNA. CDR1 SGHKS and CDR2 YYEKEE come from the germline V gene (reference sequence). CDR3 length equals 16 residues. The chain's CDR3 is CASSLAVTGNNGELFF.

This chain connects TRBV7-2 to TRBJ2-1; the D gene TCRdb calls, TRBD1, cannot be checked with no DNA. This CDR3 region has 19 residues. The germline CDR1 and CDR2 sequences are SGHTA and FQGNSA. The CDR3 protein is CASSLGRYGAGASYNEQFF.

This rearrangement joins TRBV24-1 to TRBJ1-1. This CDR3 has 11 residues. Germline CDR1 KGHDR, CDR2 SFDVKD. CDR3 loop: CATSFGQEAFF.

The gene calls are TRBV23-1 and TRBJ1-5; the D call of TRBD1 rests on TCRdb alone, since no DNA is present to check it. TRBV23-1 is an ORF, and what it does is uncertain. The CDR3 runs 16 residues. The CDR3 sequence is CASSLDRDDSNQPQHF.

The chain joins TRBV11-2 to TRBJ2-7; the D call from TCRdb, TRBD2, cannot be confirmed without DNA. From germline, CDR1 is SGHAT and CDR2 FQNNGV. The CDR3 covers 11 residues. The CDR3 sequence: CASRLGGEQYF.

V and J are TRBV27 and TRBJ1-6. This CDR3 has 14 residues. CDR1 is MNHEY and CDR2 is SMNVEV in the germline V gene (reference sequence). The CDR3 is CASSANGENSPLHF.

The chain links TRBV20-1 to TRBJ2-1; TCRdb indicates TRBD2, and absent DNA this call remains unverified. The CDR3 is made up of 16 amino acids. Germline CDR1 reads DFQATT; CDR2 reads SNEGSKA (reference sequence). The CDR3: CSAALGTSGTYNEQFF.

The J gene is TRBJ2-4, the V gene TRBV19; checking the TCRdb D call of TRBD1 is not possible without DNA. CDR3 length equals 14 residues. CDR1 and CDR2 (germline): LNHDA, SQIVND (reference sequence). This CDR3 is CASSIWDSKNIQYF. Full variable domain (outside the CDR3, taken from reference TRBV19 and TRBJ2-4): DGGITQSPKYLFRKEGQNVTLSCEQNLNHDAMYWYRQDPGQGLRLIYYSQIVNDFQKGDIAEGYSVSREKKESFPLTVTSAQKNPTAFYLCASSIWDSKNIQYFGAGTRLSVL.

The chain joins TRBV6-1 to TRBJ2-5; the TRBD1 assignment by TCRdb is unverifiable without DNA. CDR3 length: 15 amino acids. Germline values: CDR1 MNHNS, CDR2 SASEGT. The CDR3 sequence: CASTRQGAKEETQYF.

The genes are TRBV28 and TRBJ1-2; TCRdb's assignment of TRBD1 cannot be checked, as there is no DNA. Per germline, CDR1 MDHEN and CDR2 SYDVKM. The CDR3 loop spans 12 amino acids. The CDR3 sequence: CASSSRGFGYTF.

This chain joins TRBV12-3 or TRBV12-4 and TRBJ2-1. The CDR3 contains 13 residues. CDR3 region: CASSLVSYNEQFF.

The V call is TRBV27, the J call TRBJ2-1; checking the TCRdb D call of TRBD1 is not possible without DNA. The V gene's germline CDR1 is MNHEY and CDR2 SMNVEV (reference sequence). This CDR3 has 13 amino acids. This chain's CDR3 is CASRSLGRLEQFF.

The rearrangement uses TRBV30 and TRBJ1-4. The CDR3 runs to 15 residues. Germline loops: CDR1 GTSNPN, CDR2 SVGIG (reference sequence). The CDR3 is CAWTAFSATNEKLFF.

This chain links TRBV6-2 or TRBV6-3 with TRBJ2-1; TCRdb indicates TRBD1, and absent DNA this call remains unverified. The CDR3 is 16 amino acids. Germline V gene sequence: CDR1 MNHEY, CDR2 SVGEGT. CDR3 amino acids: CASRQAWTGFQDEQFF.

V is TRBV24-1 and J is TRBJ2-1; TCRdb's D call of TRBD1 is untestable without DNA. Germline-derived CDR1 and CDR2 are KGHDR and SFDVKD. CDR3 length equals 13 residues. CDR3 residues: CATKGDGVNEQFF.

This chain's CDR3 is CASSLGTGGTYEQYF. The chain recombines TRBV7-9 with TRBJ2-7; TCRdb's assignment of TRBD1 cannot be checked, as there is no DNA. The CDR3 sequence is 15 residues long. Germline assignment: CDR1 SEHNR and CDR2 FQNEAQ (reference sequence).

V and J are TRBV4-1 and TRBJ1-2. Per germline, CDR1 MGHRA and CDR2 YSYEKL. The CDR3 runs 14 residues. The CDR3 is CASSHPSANYGYTF.

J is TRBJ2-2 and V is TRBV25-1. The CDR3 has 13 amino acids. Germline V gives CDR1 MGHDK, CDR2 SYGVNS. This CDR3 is CASSAETDGELFF.

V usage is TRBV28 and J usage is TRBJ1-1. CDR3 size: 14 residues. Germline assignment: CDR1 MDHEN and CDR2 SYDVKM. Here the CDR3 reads CASSLWSGNTEAFF.

This CDR3 is CASSTLAGGPQNIQYF. The rearrangement uses TRBV27 and TRBJ2-4; TCRdb returns TRBD2, unconfirmable since there is no DNA. The CDR3 totals 16 residues. Looked up from germline, CDR1 is MNHEY and CDR2 is SMNVEV (reference sequence).

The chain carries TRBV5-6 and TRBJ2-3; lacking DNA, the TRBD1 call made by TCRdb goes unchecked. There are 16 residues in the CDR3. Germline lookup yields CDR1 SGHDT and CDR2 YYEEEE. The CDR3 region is CASSLDRGRFADTQYF.

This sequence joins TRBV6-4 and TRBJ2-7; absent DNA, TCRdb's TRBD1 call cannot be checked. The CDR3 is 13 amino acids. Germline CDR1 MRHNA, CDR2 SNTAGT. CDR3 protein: CASSATAGYEQYF.

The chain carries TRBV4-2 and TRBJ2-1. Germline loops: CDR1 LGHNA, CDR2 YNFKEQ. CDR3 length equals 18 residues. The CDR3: CASSHHLNLLSPYNEQFF.

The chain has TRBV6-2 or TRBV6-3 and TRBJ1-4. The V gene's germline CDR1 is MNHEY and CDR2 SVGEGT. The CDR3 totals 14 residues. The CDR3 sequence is CASSHTGGNEKLFF.

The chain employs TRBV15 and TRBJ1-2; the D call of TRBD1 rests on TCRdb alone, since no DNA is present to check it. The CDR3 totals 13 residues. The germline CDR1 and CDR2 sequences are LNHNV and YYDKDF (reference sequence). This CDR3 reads CATSSGQGLGYTF.